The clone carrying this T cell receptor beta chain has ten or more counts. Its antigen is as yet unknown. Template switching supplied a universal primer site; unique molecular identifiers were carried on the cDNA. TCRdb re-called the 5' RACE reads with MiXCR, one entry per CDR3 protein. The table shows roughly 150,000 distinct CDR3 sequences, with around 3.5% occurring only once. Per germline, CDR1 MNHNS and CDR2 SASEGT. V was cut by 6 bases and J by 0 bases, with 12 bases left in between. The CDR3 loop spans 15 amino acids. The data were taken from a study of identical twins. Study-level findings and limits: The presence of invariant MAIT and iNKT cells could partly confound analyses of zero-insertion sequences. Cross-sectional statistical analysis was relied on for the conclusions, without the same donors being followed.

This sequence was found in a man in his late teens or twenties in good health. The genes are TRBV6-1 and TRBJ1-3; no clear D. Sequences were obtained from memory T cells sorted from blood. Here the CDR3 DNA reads TGTGCCAGCAGGGAAACATATTTCTCTGGAAACACCATATATTTT. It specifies CASRETYFSGNTIYF.